Shown below are 4 T cell receptor beta chains from a single sample sequenced in a study of T-cell reconstitution after alpha-beta-depleted transplantation in children. Unique molecular identifiers were built into the TCRbeta library. TCRdb redid the calling of the PCR reads with MiXCR, one entry per CDR3 protein. Of 600,000 to 700,000 distinct CDR3 sequences in the sample, roughly 15% were seen once. The sample consisted of PBMCs from the stem cell graft donor, taken from the stem cell graft. The receptors originated from a human donor who donated a stem cell graft to a child with acute myeloid leukemia.

The sample holds a few counts of this clonotype. CDR3 protein: CASSDRTSVGTGELFF. CDR3 coding DNA: TGTGCCAGCAGCGACAGGACTTCAGTCGGCACCGGGGAGCTGTTTTTT. The chain has TRBV7-9 and TRBJ2-2; tentative D call: TRBD1 (6 bases). V was cut by 5 bases and J by 4 bases, with 17 bases left in between. Germline V gene lookup returns CDR1 SEHNR and CDR2 FQNEAQ (reference sequence). This CDR3 comprises 16 residues.

This clonotype was seen at least ten times. The V gene is TRBV12-3 or TRBV12-4, the J gene TRBJ2-1; 10 bases fit TRBD2. V lost 6 bases, J lost 4 bases, and 3 bases stayed unmatched. The CDR3 has 14 residues. CDR3 in DNA: TGTGCCAGCAGACTAGCGGGGAAGTACAATGAGCAGTTCTTC. Translation: CASRLAGKYNEQFF.

This clonotype showed up many times. The CDR3 loop reads CASSLGLGTSGAGAFF. The CDR3 DNA is TGTGCCAGCAGCTTAGGATTAGGGACTAGCGGGGCTGGAGCGTTCTTC. The gene calls are TRBV7-2 and TRBJ2-1; 13 positions agree with TRBD2. V dropped 1 base and J dropped 15; count of bases not matched to a gene: 12. Germline CDR1 SGHTA, CDR2 FQGNSA. The CDR3 length is 16 residues. Full variable domain (outside the CDR3, taken from reference TRBV7-2 and TRBJ2-1): GAGVSQSPSNKVTEKGKDVELRCDPISGHTALYWYRQSLGQGLEFLIYFQGNSAPDKSGLPSDRFSAERTGGSVSTLTIQRTQQEDSAVYLCASSLGLGTSGAGAFFGPGTRLTVL.

V usage is TRBV7-2 and J usage is TRBJ2-2, with a possible D match to TRBD1 (5 bases). This CDR3 region has 16 residues. In germline, CDR1 is SGHTA, CDR2 FQGNSA. Trimming left V 2 bases short and J 2 bases short, with 12 bases between. Written as DNA, the CDR3 is TGTGCCAGCAGCTTATCAAGGGGTATTAACACCGGGGAGCTGTTTTTT. Translated, it gives CASSLSRGINTGELFF.